The 28 T cell receptor beta chains listed next were all sequenced from one sample in a study of blood T cells in healthy people across ages (dated by TCRdb to 2014 to 2015). Library prep was done by 5' RACE. Reads for this sample came from an Illumina HiSeq 2500. A second PCR of roughly 7 to 11 cycles was run with a J-beta primer mix and a sample-barcoded 5' primer. The raw public reads went through TCRdb reprocessing: fastp at Q25, MiXCR clone calling, in-frame beta chains kept. Rows are combined by CDR3 protein, so each entry shows the most common genes and DNA. The sample table holds about 900,000 distinct CDR3 sequences, of which 40% to 60% were seen once. Of the sample, around 15% is held by the ten largest clones. The sequenced sample consisted of blood. The source is a man aged 30 to 39 in good health.

J is TRBJ2-7 and V is TRBV20-1; D uncertain. V was trimmed by 0 bases and J by 2 bases, leaving 8 bases between them. This CDR3 contains 13 residues. In germline, CDR1 is DFQATT, CDR2 SNEGSKA (reference sequence). Here the CDR3 DNA reads TGCAGTGCTAGAGATTTTGGGACCTACGAGCAGTACTTC. Translating it yields CSARDFGTYEQYF.

The rearrangement joins TRBV9 to TRBJ1-1; maybe TRBD1 (6 bases). Deletions cut 0 bases from V and 4 bases from J, with 13 bases between. The germline CDR1 and CDR2 sequences are SGDLS and YYNGEE. The CDR3 covers 15 residues. CDR3 sequence: CASSVGGAGSTEAFF. The CDR3 DNA sequence: TGTGCCAGCAGCGTAGGGGGGGCCGGGAGCACTGAAGCTTTCTTT.

The V call is TRBV10-3, the J call TRBJ1-6, with D possibly TRBD1 on 6 matching bases. V was clipped by 5 bases and J by 9 bases, with 17 bases between them. The CDR3 loop spans 15 amino acids. Germline V gives CDR1 ENHRY, CDR2 SYGVKD. CDR3 loop: CAISPEQGVGSPLHF. The CDR3 DNA reads TGTGCCATCAGTCCAGAACAGGGAGTAGGTTCACCCCTCCACTTT.

This chain connects TRBV7-9 to TRBJ1-4, with D possibly matching TRBD1 (6 bases). V was pared by 5 bases and J by 8 bases, with 15 bases between. The CDR3 sequence is 14 residues long. The germline CDR1 and CDR2 sequences are SEHNR and FQNEAQ (reference sequence). The CDR3 bases are TGTGCCAGCAGCAATCGCAGGGGTACGGAAAAACTGTTTTTT. It encodes CASSNRRGTEKLFF. The full variable domain, rest sourced from reference TRBV7-9 and TRBJ1-4, is DTGVSQNPRHKITKRGQNVTFRCDPISEHNRLYWYRQTLGQGPEFLTYFQNEAQLEKSRLLSDRFSAERPKGSFSTLEIQRTEQGDSAMYLCASSNRRGTEKLFFGSGTQLSVL.

The CDR3 coding sequence is TGTGCCAGCAGCCAAGATACTAAATCGTCTTCTGCAACTAATGAAAAACTGTTTTTT. This translates into CASSQDTKSSSATNEKLFF. V usage is TRBV4-2 and J usage is TRBJ1-4; D call uncertain. The V gene's germline CDR1 is LGHNA and CDR2 YNFKEQ. The V gene lost 0 bases and the J gene lost 0 bases, with 17 bases spanning the gap. The CDR3 sequence is 19 residues long.

This clonotype showed up just once. This chain links TRBV3-1 with TRBJ2-1; possibly TRBD1 for D (6 bases). Germline V CDR1 and CDR2: LGHDT, YNNKEL (reference sequence). Trimming removed 1 base from V and 4 bases from J, with 11 bases in between. The CDR3 is 15 amino acids. CDR3 sequence reads: CASSQGPGEYNEQFF. The CDR3 bases are TGTGCCAGCAGCCAAGGGCCAGGGGAATACAATGAGCAGTTCTTC.

This clonotype has a handful of counts. The chain is built from TRBV7-2 and TRBJ1-6, with D unresolved. This CDR3 comprises 13 residues. Trimming left V 2 bases short and J 10 bases short, with 9 bases between. Germline V lookup: CDR1 SGHTA, CDR2 FQGNSA. The CDR3 sequence: CASSLWSDSPLHF. The CDR3 coding sequence is TGTGCCAGCAGCTTATGGTCGGACTCACCCCTCCACTTT.

This clonotype was found once. The J gene is TRBJ1-6, the V gene TRBV27; 8 bases match TRBD1. Germline V gene data show CDR1 as MNHEY and CDR2 as SMNVEV (reference sequence). V gave up 6 bases and J gave up 7 bases; unmatched junction bases: 11. The CDR3 consists of 16 residues. The CDR3 DNA reads TGTGCCAGCAGACCCCACCGGGACAGGAACAATTCACCCCTCCACTTT. It is translated as CASRPHRDRNNSPLHF.

The V and J genes are TRBV2 and TRBJ1-3; 7 nucleotides line up with TRBD1. There are 19 residues in the CDR3. J lost 0 bases, V lost 1 base, and 12 bases had no gene match. Germline V gene lookup returns CDR1 SNHLY and CDR2 FYNNEI. The CDR3 loop is CASSEERWDPGGSGNTIYF. As DNA, the CDR3 is TGTGCCAGCAGTGAAGAAAGGTGGGACCCAGGGGGCTCTGGAAACACCATATATTTT. Together with reference TRBV2 and TRBJ1-3, the CDR3 gives the full variable domain: EPEVTQTPSHQVTQMGQEVILRCVPISNHLYFYWYRQILGQKVEFLVSFYNNEISEKSEIFDDQFSVERPDGSNFTLKIRSTKLEDSAMYFCASSEERWDPGGSGNTIYFGEGSWLTVV.

The sample holds a few counts of this clonotype. The chain joins TRBV4-1 to TRBJ2-7; D gene uncertain. This CDR3 contains 15 residues. Trimming took 1 base from V and 0 from J, leaving 10 bases between them. Germline values: CDR1 MGHRA, CDR2 YSYEKL. For the CDR3, the DNA is TGCGCCAGCAGCCAAGCCCCCGGTAGCTCCTACGAGCAGTACTTC. Translated: CASSQAPGSSYEQYF.

The chain links TRBV29-1 to TRBJ2-1; 9 bases align to TRBD1. Per germline, CDR1 SQVTM and CDR2 ANQGSEA. The CDR3 sequence is 13 residues long. V dropped 8 bases and J dropped 7; count of bases not matched to a gene: 9. The DNA for the CDR3 is TGCAGCTCGGTAGGGACAGGGACGAATGAGCAGTTCTTC. As protein: CSSVGTGTNEQFF.

V is TRBV2 and J is TRBJ1-4; TRBD1 matches 11 bases. Germline lookup yields CDR1 SNHLY and CDR2 FYNNEI. This CDR3 contains 17 residues. The trim removed 6 bases at V and 0 bases at J, leaving 6 bases unmatched. Here the CDR3 DNA reads TGTGCCAGCAGCGCCGGGACAGGGGGACCAACTAATGAAAAACTGTTTTTT. It codes for CASSAGTGGPTNEKLFF.

The rearrangement joins TRBV27 to TRBJ2-7; maybe TRBD2 (6 bases). The CDR3 spans 16 residues. Trimming shortened V by 0 bases and J by 5 bases, and 17 bases separated the two germline ends. Germline values: CDR1 MNHEY, CDR2 SMNVEV (reference sequence). The CDR3 region is CASSLSLGGDRHEQYF. The CDR3, as DNA: TGTGCCAGCAGTTTATCGTTAGGAGGGGATAGGCACGAGCAGTACTTC.

This chain connects TRBV11-2 to TRBJ2-5, with D hard to call. Germline V gives CDR1 SGHAT, CDR2 FQNNGV. The CDR3 extends over 14 amino acids. V was shortened by 7 bases and J by 2 bases, with 14 bases between the two germline ends. CDR3 protein: CASTDGTGQETQYF. In DNA form, the CDR3 reads TGTGCCAGCACCGACGGAACCGGGCAAGAGACCCAGTACTTC.

This rearrangement joins TRBV30 to TRBJ1-1; 10 nucleotides match TRBD1. J lost 1 base, V lost 3 bases, and 5 bases had no gene match. Germline V lookup: CDR1 GTSNPN, CDR2 SVGIG (reference sequence). The length of the CDR3 is 15 residues. CDR3 in DNA: TGTGCCTGGAGCGGGACAGGGGTTAAGAACACTGAAGCTTTCTTT. Translation gives CAWSGTGVKNTEAFF. Filled out from reference TRBV30 and TRBJ1-1, the complete variable domain reads SQTIHQWPATLVQPVGSPLSLECTVEGTSNPNLYWYRQAAGRGLQLLFYSVGIGQISSEVPQNLSASRPQDRQFILSSKKLLLSDSGFYLCAWSGTGVKNTEAFFGQGTRLTVV.

The genes are TRBV3-1 and TRBJ1-2; 10 bases match TRBD1. V gave up 1 base and J gave up 12 bases; unmatched junction bases: 2. Germline CDR1 LGHDT, CDR2 YNNKEL (reference sequence). The CDR3 has 12 residues. CDR3: CASSQVDRGHTF. CDR3 coding DNA: TGTGCCAGCAGCCAAGTCGACAGGGGGCACACCTTC.

This clonotype was seen more than once but under ten times. The chain uses TRBV6-2 or TRBV6-3 and TRBJ2-4; 7 bases are a match to TRBD2. The CDR3 sequence is 18 residues long. V trimming: 4 bases; J trimming: 6 bases; junction bases outside the gene matches: 18. Germline-derived CDR1 and CDR2 are MNHEY and SVGEGT. The CDR3 protein is CASSFTAGLTWEGNIQYF. In nucleotides, the CDR3 is TGTGCCAGCAGTTTCACCGCGGGATTAACATGGGAGGGAAACATTCAGTACTTC.

The chain carries TRBV7-2 and TRBJ1-5; D is ambiguous. V was shortened by 3 bases and J by 9 bases, with 9 bases between the two germline ends. The CDR3 extends over 12 amino acids. Germline V gene lookup returns CDR1 SGHTA and CDR2 FQGNSA. The chain's CDR3 is CASSLEVGPQHF. The CDR3 region has the DNA TGTGCCAGCAGCTTGGAGGTTGGGCCCCAGCATTTT. Full variable domain (rest looked up from reference TRBV7-2 and TRBJ1-5): GAGVSQSPSNKVTEKGKDVELRCDPISGHTALYWYRQSLGQGLEFLIYFQGNSAPDKSGLPSDRFSAERTGGSVSTLTIQRTQQEDSAVYLCASSLEVGPQHFGDGTRLSIL.

V usage is TRBV7-9 and J usage is TRBJ2-1; no definite D call. The CDR3 runs to 14 residues. Germline V gene lookup returns CDR1 SEHNR and CDR2 FQNEAQ (reference sequence). V dropped 2 bases and J dropped 7 bases, with 12 bases sitting between them. Written as DNA, the CDR3 is TGTGCCAGCAGCTTAAGCGTGTCCGCGAATGAGCAGTTCTTC. It specifies CASSLSVSANEQFF.

The CDR3 nucleotides read TGTGCCAGCAGCCAAGATGCAGGGAATTACGAGCAGTACTTC. Its translation is CASSQDAGNYEQYF. The rearrangement joins TRBV4-2 to TRBJ2-7, with D maybe TRBD1 (5 bases). The length of the CDR3 is 14 residues. V lost 0 bases to trimming and J lost 4 bases, with 10 bases between them. Germline CDR1 reads LGHNA; CDR2 reads YNFKEQ.

The CDR3 spells CASSLPGDETQYF. The CDR3 DNA is TGCGCCAGCAGCTTGCCCGGGGATGAGACCCAGTACTTC. The chain links TRBV5-1 to TRBJ2-5; tentative D call: TRBD2 (5 bases). The V end lost 1 base, the J end lost 5 bases, and 9 bases lay between the germline ends. The CDR3 runs 13 residues. Germline CDR1 SGHRS, CDR2 YFSETQ.

In its sample, this clonotype was seen a few times. The genes are TRBV3-1 and TRBJ2-5; 8 bases match TRBD2. CDR3 length equals 17 residues. Unmatched junction bases numbered 8, after V lost 1 base and J lost 1 base. Looked up from germline, CDR1 is LGHDT and CDR2 is YNNKEL (reference sequence). CDR3 coding DNA: TGTGCCAGCAGCCAAGTCCTCGGCGGGGGGTTCCAAGAGACCCAGTACTTC. Its translation is CASSQVLGGGFQETQYF.

This clonotype was found a few times. The rearrangement uses TRBV20-1 and TRBJ1-4; no definite D call. This CDR3 contains 14 residues. Germline values: CDR1 DFQATT, CDR2 SNEGSKA (reference sequence). V shed 0 bases and J shed 2 bases, with 7 bases lying between them. The CDR3 protein is CSARDRGTNEKLFF. DNA of the CDR3: TGCAGTGCTAGAGATCGCGGTACTAATGAAAAACTGTTTTTT.

This chain's CDR3 is CASSLGLAGAYNEQFF. CDR3 nucleotides: TGTGCCAGCAGCCTGGGACTAGCGGGGGCCTACAATGAGCAGTTCTTC. The J gene is TRBJ2-1, the V gene TRBV6-2 or TRBV6-3; 14 nucleotides match TRBD2. CDR3 length equals 16 residues. V lost 6 bases to trimming and J lost 2 bases; unmatched junction nucleotides: 3. Germline CDR1 and CDR2: MNHEY and SVGEGT.

The chain carries TRBV29-1 and TRBJ1-2; unclear D gene. This CDR3 contains 14 residues. V was trimmed by 4 bases and J by 0 bases, leaving 12 bases between them. Germline V lookup: CDR1 SQVTM, CDR2 ANQGSEA. Here the CDR3 DNA reads TGCAGCGTTGGTGTCAGCCACCCTAACTATGGCTACACCTTC. It translates to CSVGVSHPNYGYTF. The whole variable domain, filled in from reference TRBV29-1 and TRBJ1-2, reads SAVISQKPSRDICQRGTSLTIQCQVDSQVTMMFWYRQQPGQSLTLIATANQGSEATYESGFVIDKFPISRPNLTFSTLTVSNMSPEDSSIYLCSVGVSHPNYGYTFGSGTRLTVV.

The V gene is TRBV11-2, the J gene TRBJ1-6, with TRBD1 identical over 9 bases. CDR3 size: 15 residues. J was trimmed by 9 bases and V by 5 bases; bases with no gene match: 8. Germline V gives CDR1 SGHAT, CDR2 FQNNGV. As DNA, the CDR3 is TGTGCCAGCAGCCTTTGGGACAGGGATTCTTCACCCCTCCACTTT. Translating gives CASSLWDRDSSPLHF.

CDR3 amino acids: CASSRRGARDTQYF. CDR3 DNA sequence: TGTGCCAGCAGCCGCCGAGGGGCACGGGATACGCAGTATTTT. The gene calls are TRBV27 and TRBJ2-3; D may match TRBD1 or TRBD2 (5 bases each). CDR1 is MNHEY and CDR2 is SMNVEV in the germline V gene (reference sequence). This CDR3 region has 14 residues. Trimming shortened V by 6 bases and J by 6 bases, and 16 bases separated the two germline ends.

The gene calls are TRBV5-6 and TRBJ2-4; TRBD2 matches at 7 bases. V was clipped by 0 bases and J by 7 bases; unmatched bases: 16. This CDR3 comprises 18 residues. Germline V CDR1 and CDR2: SGHDT, YYEEEE. CDR3 bases: TGTGCCAGCAGCTTGGGCCGCGTAGGTAGCGGGTTGAGTAACATTCAGTACTTC. Its translation: CASSLGRVGSGLSNIQYF.